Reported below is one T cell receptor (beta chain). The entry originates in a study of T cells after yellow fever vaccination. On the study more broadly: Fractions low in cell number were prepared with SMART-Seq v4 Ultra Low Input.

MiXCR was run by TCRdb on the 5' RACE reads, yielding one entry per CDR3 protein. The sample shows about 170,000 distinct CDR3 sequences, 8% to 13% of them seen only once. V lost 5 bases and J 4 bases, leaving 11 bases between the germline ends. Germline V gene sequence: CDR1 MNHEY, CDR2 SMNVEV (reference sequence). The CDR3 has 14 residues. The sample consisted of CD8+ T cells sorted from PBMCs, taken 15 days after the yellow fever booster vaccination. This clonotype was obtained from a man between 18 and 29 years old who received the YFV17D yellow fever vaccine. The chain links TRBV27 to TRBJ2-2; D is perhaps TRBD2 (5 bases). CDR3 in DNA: TGTGCCAGCAGTCCACTAGATTTCACCGGGGAGCTGTTTTTT. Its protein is CASSPLDFTGELFF.